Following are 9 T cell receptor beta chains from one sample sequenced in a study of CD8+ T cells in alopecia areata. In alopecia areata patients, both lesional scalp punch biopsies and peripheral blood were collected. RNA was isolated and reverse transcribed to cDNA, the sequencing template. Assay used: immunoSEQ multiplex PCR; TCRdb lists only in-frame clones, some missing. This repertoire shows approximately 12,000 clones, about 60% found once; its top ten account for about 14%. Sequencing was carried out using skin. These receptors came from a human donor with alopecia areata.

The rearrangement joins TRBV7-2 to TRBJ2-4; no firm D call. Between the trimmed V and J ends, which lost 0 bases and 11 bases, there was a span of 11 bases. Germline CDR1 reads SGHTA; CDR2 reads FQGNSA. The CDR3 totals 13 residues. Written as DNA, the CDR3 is TGTGCCAGCAGCTTAGCGTGGTCCGTTCTTCAGTACTTC. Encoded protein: CASSLAWSVLQYF.

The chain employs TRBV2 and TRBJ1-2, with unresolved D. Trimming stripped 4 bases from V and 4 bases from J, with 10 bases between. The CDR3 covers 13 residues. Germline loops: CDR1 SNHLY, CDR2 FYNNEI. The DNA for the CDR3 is TGTGCCAGCAGTGTCTCGTCCCGCTATGGCTACACCTTC. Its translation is CASSVSSRYGYTF.

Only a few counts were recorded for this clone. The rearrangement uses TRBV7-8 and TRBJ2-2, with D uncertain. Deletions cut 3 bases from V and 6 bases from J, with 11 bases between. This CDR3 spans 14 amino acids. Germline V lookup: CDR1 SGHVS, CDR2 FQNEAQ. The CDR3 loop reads CASSLGYVSGELFF. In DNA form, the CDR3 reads TGTGCCAGCAGCTTGGGTTATGTTTCCGGGGAGCTGTTTTTT.

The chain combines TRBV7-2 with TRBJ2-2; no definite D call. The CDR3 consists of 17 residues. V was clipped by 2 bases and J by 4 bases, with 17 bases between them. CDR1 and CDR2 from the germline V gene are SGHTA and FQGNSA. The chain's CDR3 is CASSLIIFPLGTGELFF. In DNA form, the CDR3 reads TGTGCCAGCAGCTTAATTATATTCCCCCTGGGCACCGGGGAGCTGTTTTTT.

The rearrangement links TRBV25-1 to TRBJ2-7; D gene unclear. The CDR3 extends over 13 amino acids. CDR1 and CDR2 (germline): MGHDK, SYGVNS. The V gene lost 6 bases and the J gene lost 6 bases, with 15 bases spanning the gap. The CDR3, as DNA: TGTGCCAGCAGAAAAACTCCCCGATCCGAGCAGTACTTC. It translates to CASRKTPRSEQYF.

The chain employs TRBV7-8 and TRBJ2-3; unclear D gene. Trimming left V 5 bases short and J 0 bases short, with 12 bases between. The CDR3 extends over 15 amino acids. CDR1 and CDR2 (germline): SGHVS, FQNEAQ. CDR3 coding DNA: TGTGCCAGCAGCCTTCGGATTACTAGCACAGATACGCAGTATTTT. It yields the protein CASSLRITSTDTQYF.

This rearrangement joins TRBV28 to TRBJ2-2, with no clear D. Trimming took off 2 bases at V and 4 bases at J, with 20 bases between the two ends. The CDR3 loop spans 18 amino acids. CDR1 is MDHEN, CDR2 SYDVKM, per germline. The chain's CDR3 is CASSLRAHGRARTGELFF. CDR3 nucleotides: TGTGCCAGCAGTTTAAGAGCGCACGGACGGGCCCGCACCGGGGAGCTGTTTTTT.

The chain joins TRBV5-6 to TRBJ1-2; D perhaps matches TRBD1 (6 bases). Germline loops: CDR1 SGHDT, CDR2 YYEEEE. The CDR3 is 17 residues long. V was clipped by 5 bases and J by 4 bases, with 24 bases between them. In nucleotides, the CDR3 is TGTGCCAGCAGGGAACAGGGAAGGTACTCAAAGGGCTATGGCTACACCTTC. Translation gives CASREQGRYSKGYGYTF.

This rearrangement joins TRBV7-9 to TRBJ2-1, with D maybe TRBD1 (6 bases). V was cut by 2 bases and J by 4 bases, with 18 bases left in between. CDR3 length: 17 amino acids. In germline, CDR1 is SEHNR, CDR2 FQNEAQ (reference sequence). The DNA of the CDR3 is TGTGCCAGCAGCTTATTGGGTTTGAAGGGGGAGTACAATGAGCAGTTCTTC. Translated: CASSLLGLKGEYNEQFF.